These 18 T cell receptor beta chains share one sample of origin, sequenced in a study of PD-L1 blockade in urothelial cancer. The time point is: peripheral blood 6 weeks after treatment start. The assay was immunoSEQ multiplex PCR, and TCRdb's table has in-frame clones only and misses some. The repertoire holds approximately 110,000 clones, with about 91% as singletons. The source was PBMCs, collected around atezolizumab (anti-PD-L1) treatment. These receptors all stem from a man in his sixties with urothelial cancer.

The V and J genes are TRBV4-1 and TRBJ2-5, with 14 bases matching TRBD2. Trimming cost V 4 bases and J 5 bases; bases outside gene matches: 6. The length of the CDR3 is 16 residues. Germline values: CDR1 MGHRA, CDR2 YSYEKL. The CDR3 loop reads CASSRGTSGGHETQYF. The CDR3 coding sequence is TGCGCCAGCAGCCGCGGGACTAGCGGGGGTCACGAGACCCAGTACTTC.

This clone was observed once. V gene TRBV7-6 combines with J gene TRBJ1-6; D gene uncertain. This CDR3 is 16 amino acids long. Deletions cut 2 bases from V and 6 bases from J, with 14 bases between. Germline loops: CDR1 SGHVS, CDR2 FNYEAQ. The CDR3 sequence: CASSLSPAGSNSPLHF. In DNA form, the CDR3 reads TGTGCCAGCAGCTTAAGCCCCGCAGGTTCTAATTCACCCCTCCACTTT.

V and J are TRBV7-2 and TRBJ2-7; TRBD2 matches at 10 bases. This CDR3 comprises 18 residues. CDR1 is SGHTA and CDR2 is FQGNSA in the germline V gene. The ends lost 4 bases at V and 6 bases at J; junction bases unmatched: 18. The CDR3 loop reads CASSSSWGASGSGSEQYF. CDR3 nucleotide sequence: TGTGCCAGCAGCTCCTCTTGGGGGGCTAGCGGGAGTGGAAGCGAGCAGTACTTC.

The chain uses TRBV28 and TRBJ2-7; D perhaps matches TRBD2 (6 bases). Germline CDR1 MDHEN, CDR2 SYDVKM. The CDR3 extends over 16 amino acids. Trimming removed 2 bases at V and 5 bases at J, with 19 bases between. Written as DNA, the CDR3 is TGTGCCAGCAGTTTAACGTCCCTCGTTAGCGGAGACGAGCAGTACTTC. It is translated as CASSLTSLVSGDEQYF.

The chain joins TRBV5-4 to TRBJ2-1; 14 bases fit TRBD2. The ends lost 4 bases at V and 4 bases at J; junction bases unmatched: 7. The CDR3 runs to 17 residues. Per the germline V gene, CDR1 is SGHNT and CDR2 is YYREEE (reference sequence). The CDR3 nucleotides read TGTGCCAGCAGCCCTGGGACTAGCGGGAGTAGGTACAATGAGCAGTTCTTC. Protein sequence: CASSPGTSGSRYNEQFF.

The chain links TRBV9 to TRBJ2-1, with 9 bases matching TRBD2. CDR3 length equals 15 residues. Germline CDR1 SGDLS, CDR2 YYNGEE. Trimming at V came to 2 bases and at J to 4 bases, leaving 4 bases not matched to a gene. CDR3 in amino acids: CASSVPAGGYNEQFF. The CDR3 DNA is TGTGCCAGCAGCGTCCCAGCGGGAGGTTACAATGAGCAGTTCTTC.

The chain couples TRBV6-1 to TRBJ2-7; 11 nucleotides match TRBD1. The CDR3 extends over 13 amino acids. The V and J ends lost 11 bases and 4 bases, in that order; junction bases with no gene match: 7. Germline loops: CDR1 MNHNS, CDR2 SASEGT. The CDR3 bases are TGTGCCGGGGGGACAGGGGGTTTTTACGAGCAGTACTTC. This translates into CAGGTGGFYEQYF.

The J gene is TRBJ2-6, the V gene TRBV6-5; the D gene is possibly TRBD1 (6 bases). The germline CDR1 and CDR2 sequences are MNHEY and SVGAGI. The CDR3 has 15 amino acids. Trimming removed 6 bases at V and 9 bases at J, with 18 bases between. DNA for the CDR3: TGTGCCAGCAGCTGGAGTTGGGGGCAGGTCAACGTCCTGACTTTC. Translated, it gives CASSWSWGQVNVLTF.

J is TRBJ2-3 and V is TRBV7-2; 9 nucleotides match TRBD2. Germline CDR1 reads SGHTA; CDR2 reads FQGNSA. V shed 1 base and J 3 bases; nucleotides not matched to a gene: 5. There are 16 residues in the CDR3. The DNA for the CDR3 is TGTGCCAGCAGCTTAGTCGGGACTAGCACAACAGATACGCAGTATTTT. Encoded protein: CASSLVGTSTTDTQYF. The variable domain in full, with the rest retrieved from reference TRBV7-2 and TRBJ2-3, is GAGVSQSPSNKVTEKGKDVELRCDPISGHTALYWYRQSLGQGLEFLIYFQGNSAPDKSGLPSDRFSAERTGGSVSTLTIQRTQQEDSAVYLCASSLVGTSTTDTQYFGPGTRLTVL.

The chain's CDR3 is CASSVGGGTAGNTIYF. The CDR3 DNA follows: TGTGCCAGCAGCGTTGGGGGGGGGACCGCTGGAAACACCATATATTTT. V gene TRBV9 combines with J gene TRBJ1-3, with D tentatively TRBD1 (5 bases). Germline CDR1 reads SGDLS; CDR2 reads YYNGEE. Between the trimmed V and J ends, which lost 2 bases and 2 bases, there was a span of 14 bases. CDR3 length: 16 amino acids.

The genes are TRBV7-2 and TRBJ1-4, with 7 bases aligning to TRBD1. V was pared by 4 bases and J by 8 bases, with 7 bases of the junction left unmatched. The CDR3 loop spans 14 amino acids. Germline CDR1 SGHTA, CDR2 FQGNSA. The CDR3 DNA is TGTGCCAGCAGCTCCTTTCGCAGGGGGGAAAAACTGTTTTTT. Translated: CASSSFRRGEKLFF.

This clone was detected once. The chain carries TRBV4-2 and TRBJ2-1, with 9 bases identical to TRBD2. J lost 0 bases, V lost 0 bases, and 3 bases had no gene match. This CDR3 has 17 residues. CDR1 and CDR2 from the germline V gene are LGHNA and YNFKEQ. The CDR3 DNA sequence: TGTGCCAGCAGCCAAGACAGCGGGAGGAGCTCCTACAATGAGCAGTTCTTC. This sequence encodes CASSQDSGRSSYNEQFF.

The J gene is TRBJ2-3, the V gene TRBV29-1, with 12 positions matching TRBD2. The CDR3 consists of 16 residues. The germline V gene has CDR1 SQVTM and CDR2 ANQGSEA. Trimming took 4 bases from V and 3 from J; bases not matched to a gene: 8. CDR3 bases: TGCAGCGTTGTACCCACGACTAGCGGGAGAACAGATACGCAGTATTTT. It yields the protein CSVVPTTSGRTDTQYF.

This clone showed up just once. The V and J genes are TRBV30 and TRBJ2-1, with TRBD1 identical over 7 bases. The CDR3 is 15 residues long. After removal of 2 bases from V and 1 base from J, the junction contained 5 bases not matched to a gene. The V gene's germline CDR1 is GTSNPN and CDR2 SVGIG (reference sequence). Here the CDR3 DNA reads TGTGCCTGGAGTCTTGGGACAGAATCCTACAATGAGCAGTTCTTC. This sequence encodes CAWSLGTESYNEQFF.

This chain links TRBV5-1 with TRBJ2-6; perhaps TRBD1 as D (6 bases). The CDR3 consists of 17 residues. Germline CDR1 reads SGHRS; CDR2 reads YFSETQ. Trimming removed 0 bases from V and 3 bases from J, with 13 bases in between. The CDR3 sequence is CASSLAGEHFGANVLTF. The CDR3 DNA follows: TGCGCCAGCAGCTTGGCAGGGGAGCACTTTGGGGCCAACGTCCTGACTTTC.

The chain is built from TRBV6-1 and TRBJ2-3; 11 bases fit TRBD1. Germline V gene sequence: CDR1 MNHNS, CDR2 SASEGT. Trimming took 4 bases from V and 3 from J; bases not matched to a gene: 6. The CDR3 is 16 residues long. CDR3 DNA sequence: TGTGCCAGCAGTGGCGCCGGGACAGGGGGTACAGATACGCAGTATTTT. Translating gives CASSGAGTGGTDTQYF.

This sequence joins TRBV19 and TRBJ2-5; TRBD2 aligns across 11 bases. The CDR3 is made up of 16 amino acids. From germline, CDR1 is LNHDA and CDR2 SQIVND (reference sequence). V shed 4 bases and J 2 bases; nucleotides not matched to a gene: 6. This CDR3 is CASSTTTSGKQETQYF. CDR3 nucleotide sequence: TGTGCCAGTAGTACCACGACTAGCGGGAAGCAAGAGACCCAGTACTTC.

Comment on this clone: The junction departs from the called germline gene at one end, perhaps through a read error. The CDR3 DNA reads TGTGCCAGCAGCTTAGAGGGACTAGCGGGAGTCGGTCTCTTC. This encodes CASSLEGLAGVGLF. This chain connects TRBV7-2 to TRBJ2-1; 14 bases are a match to TRBD2. Germline CDR1 and CDR2: SGHTA and FQGNSA. The CDR3 spans 14 residues.